The following is a T cell receptor beta chain sequence with its context. What it binds is not known. These data originate in a study of untreated major depressive disorder. Study-wide points: A comparatively small sample limits the generalizability of these findings.

TCRdb's table, derived via immunoSEQ multiplex PCR, lists solely in-frame clones and lacks some. The profile shows 20,000 to 25,000 clones, roughly 86% of them singletons. The CDR3 runs 12 residues. Germline-derived CDR1 and CDR2 are ENHRY and SYGVKD. The junction had 8 bases not matched to a gene; V was cut back by 11 bases and J by 8 bases. The sequencing sample was made of CD4+ T cells from PBMCs. This receptor was obtained from a woman aged 40-49 years in good health. The chain couples TRBV10-3 to TRBJ2-2; 7 bases match TRBD2. CDR3 amino acids: CASTGLVGELFF. DNA for the CDR3: TGTGCCTCAACCGGACTAGTTGGGGAGCTGTTTTTT.